This T cell receptor beta chain was sequenced in a study of graft-versus-host responses after intestinal transplantation. Study-wide points: Patients with graft-donor T cell macrochimerism had high graft-versus-host to host-versus-graft clonal ratios in allografts. Recipient marrow contained GvH clones, some of which appeared first in ileum or blood.

Concerning this clone: Its antigen is unidentified.

V lost 4 bases, J lost 4 bases, and 34 bases lay in between. The V gene's germline CDR1 is SQVTM and CDR2 ANQGSEA. This CDR3 region has 20 residues. TCRdb keeps only in-frame clones here, not all; method: immunoSEQ multiplex PCR. The table lists nearly 95,000 clones, about 93% of them singletons. V and J are TRBV29-1 and TRBJ1-1; maybe TRBD1 (6 bases). The sequenced sample was unstimulated CD8+ T cells sorted from spleen or lymph node cells, obtained before intestinal transplant. The receptor was derived from a human donor who received an intestinal transplant. The CDR3 protein is CSVGLGLDGAGGRVTTEAFF. CDR3 nucleotide sequence: TGCAGCGTTGGTCTCGGTCTCGATGGGGCTGGGGGCAGGGTGACCACTGAAGCTTTCTTT.